Each of the 10 T cell receptor beta chains below was sequenced from the same sample in a study of siplizumab effects on memory and regulatory T cells. Sequencing used immunoSEQ multiplex PCR; TCRdb keeps in-frame clones, though not all of them. The table records over 85,000 clones, 94% of them present only once. The sequenced material came from non-Treg CD4+ T cells sorted from blood. Receptor source: a human donor in good health.

The chain couples TRBV29-1 to TRBJ2-1; unclear D gene. Trimming cost V 6 bases and J 15 bases, with 21 bases left between them. There are 12 residues in the CDR3. Germline-derived CDR1 and CDR2 are SQVTM and ANQGSEA. DNA of the CDR3: TGCAGCGTCCCGGGTAAGGGCTACACGCGGTTCTTC. As protein: CSVPGKGYTRFF.

The chain recombines TRBV5-5 with TRBJ1-4, with a possible D match to TRBD1 (5 bases). The CDR3 is 15 residues long. Deletions cut 1 base from V and 0 bases from J, with 7 bases between. Germline loops: CDR1 SGHKS, CDR2 YYEKEE (reference sequence). The CDR3 sequence is CASSLQGATNEKLFF. The CDR3 bases are TGTGCCAGCAGCTTGCAGGGAGCAACTAATGAAAAACTGTTTTTT.

This chain connects TRBV10-3 to TRBJ1-1; no firm D call. Trimming shortened V by 4 bases and J by 0 bases, and 9 bases separated the two germline ends. Germline CDR1 is ENHRY and CDR2 is SYGVKD. The CDR3 extends over 14 amino acids. CDR3 DNA: TGTGCCATCAGTGGAGGAGAAATGAACACTGAAGCTTTCTTT. Translated, it gives CAISGGEMNTEAFF.

CDR3 protein: CSASPGGGYTF. Here the CDR3 DNA reads TGCAGTGCTAGCCCGGGGGGTGGCTACACCTTC. The rearrangement links TRBV20-1 to TRBJ1-2; D might be TRBD1 (5 bases). V was trimmed by 3 bases and J by 7 bases, leaving 9 bases between them. There are 11 residues in the CDR3. CDR1 DFQATT and CDR2 SNEGSKA come from the germline V gene (reference sequence).

This clone came up once. This chain joins TRBV19 and TRBJ2-1; 7 bases align to TRBD2. V shed 5 bases and J 0 bases; nucleotides not matched to a gene: 4. The CDR3 length is 15 residues. Per germline, CDR1 LNHDA and CDR2 SQIVND (reference sequence). The CDR3 sequence is CASSLGGSSYNEQFF. CDR3 DNA sequence: TGTGCCAGTAGTTTGGGGGGGAGCTCCTACAATGAGCAGTTCTTC.

This chain links TRBV4-1 with TRBJ1-2; D is uncertain. Germline V gene data show CDR1 as MGHRA and CDR2 as YSYEKL. The length of the CDR3 is 15 residues. The V and J ends lost 0 bases and 8 bases respectively, with 16 bases between them. The CDR3 loop is CASSQDSAGSSGYTF. CDR3 nucleotide sequence: TGCGCCAGCAGCCAAGATTCGGCAGGTTCTAGCGGCTACACCTTC.

The chain uses TRBV6-1 and TRBJ2-7; 12 bases line up with TRBD2. The length of the CDR3 is 15 residues. From germline, CDR1 is MNHNS and CDR2 SASEGT. J was trimmed by 5 bases and V by 4 bases; bases with no gene match: 6. The CDR3: CASSALAGGLDEQYF. The CDR3 DNA reads TGTGCCAGCAGTGCCCTAGCGGGAGGGCTAGACGAGCAGTACTTC.

This chain uses TRBV10-2 with TRBJ2-3; tentative D call: TRBD1 (6 bases). The CDR3 spans 12 residues. Between the trimmed V and J ends, which lost 6 bases and 4 bases, there was a span of 8 bases. In germline, CDR1 is WSHSY, CDR2 SAAADI. The CDR3 DNA follows: TGCGCCAGCAGGTCAGGGGCAGATACGCAGTATTTT. Translation gives CASRSGADTQYF.

The chain recombines TRBV27 with TRBJ2-1; 10 nucleotides align to TRBD2. The CDR3 is made up of 16 amino acids. The germline CDR1 and CDR2 sequences are MNHEY and SMNVEV (reference sequence). The V segment lost 0 bases and the J segment 7 bases; nucleotides outside the gene matches: 6. CDR3 nucleotide sequence: TGTGCCAGCAGTTTATCTCCTAGCGGGGGAGGGAATGAGCAGTTCTTC. Translating gives CASSLSPSGGGNEQFF.

The V and J genes are TRBV11-1 and TRBJ2-4; TRBD2 matches 14 bases. This CDR3 contains 17 residues. Germline V gives CDR1 SGHAT, CDR2 FQDESV (reference sequence). V shed 1 base and J 4 bases; nucleotides not matched to a gene: 3. The CDR3 here is CASSLVGLAGAKNIQYF. CDR3 nucleotide sequence: TGTGCCAGCAGCTTAGTGGGACTAGCGGGAGCAAAAAACATTCAGTACTTC.